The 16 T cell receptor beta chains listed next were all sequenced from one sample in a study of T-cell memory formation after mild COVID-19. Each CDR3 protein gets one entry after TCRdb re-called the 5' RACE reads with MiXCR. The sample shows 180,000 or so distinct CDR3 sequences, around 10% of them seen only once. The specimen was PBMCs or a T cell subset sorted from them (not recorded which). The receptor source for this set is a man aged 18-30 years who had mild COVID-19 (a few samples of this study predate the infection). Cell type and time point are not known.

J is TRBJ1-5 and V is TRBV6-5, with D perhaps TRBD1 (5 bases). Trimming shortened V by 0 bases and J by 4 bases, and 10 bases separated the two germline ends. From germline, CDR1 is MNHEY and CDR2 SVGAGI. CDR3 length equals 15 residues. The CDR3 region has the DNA TGTGCCAGCAGTTACTCGGGGACGTCTAATCAGCCCCAGCATTTT. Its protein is CASSYSGTSNQPQHF.

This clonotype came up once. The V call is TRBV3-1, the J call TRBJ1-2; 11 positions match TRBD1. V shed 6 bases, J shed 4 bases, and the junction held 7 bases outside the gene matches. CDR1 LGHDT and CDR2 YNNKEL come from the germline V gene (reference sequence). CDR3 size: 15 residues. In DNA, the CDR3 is TGTGCCAGCAGTACCCGGGGGACAGGGGGCTATGGCTACACCTTC. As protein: CASSTRGTGGYGYTF.

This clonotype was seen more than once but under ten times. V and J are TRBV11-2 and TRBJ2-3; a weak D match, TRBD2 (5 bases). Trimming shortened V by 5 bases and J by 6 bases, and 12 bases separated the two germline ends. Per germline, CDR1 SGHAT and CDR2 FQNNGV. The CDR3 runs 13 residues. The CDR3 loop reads CASSRSGEDTQYF. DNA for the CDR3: TGTGCCAGCAGCCGATCTGGGGAGGATACGCAGTATTTT.

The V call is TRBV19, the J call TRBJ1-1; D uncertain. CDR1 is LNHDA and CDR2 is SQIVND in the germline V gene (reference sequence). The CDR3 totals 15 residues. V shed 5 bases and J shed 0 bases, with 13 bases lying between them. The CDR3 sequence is CASSWRRGMNTEAFF. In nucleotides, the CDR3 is TGTGCCAGTAGTTGGCGGCGGGGTATGAACACTGAAGCTTTCTTT.

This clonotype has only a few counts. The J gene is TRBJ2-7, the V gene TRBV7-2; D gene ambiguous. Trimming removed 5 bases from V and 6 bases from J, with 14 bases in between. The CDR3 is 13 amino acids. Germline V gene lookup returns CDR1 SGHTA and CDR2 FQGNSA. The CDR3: CASSPDGPVEQYF. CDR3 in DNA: TGTGCCAGCAGCCCCGACGGTCCGGTCGAGCAGTACTTC.

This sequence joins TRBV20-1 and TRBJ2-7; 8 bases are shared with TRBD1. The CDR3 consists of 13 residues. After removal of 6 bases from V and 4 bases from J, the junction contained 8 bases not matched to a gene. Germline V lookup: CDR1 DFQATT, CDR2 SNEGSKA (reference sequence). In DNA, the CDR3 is TGCAGTGCCCCCGGGCAGGGGGCATACGAGCAGTACGTC. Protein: CSAPGQGAYEQYV.

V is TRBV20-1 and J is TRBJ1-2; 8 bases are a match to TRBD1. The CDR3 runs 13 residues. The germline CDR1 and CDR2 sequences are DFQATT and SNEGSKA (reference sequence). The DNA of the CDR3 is TGCAGCTCCGGGACAGGTGTATTAAGAGGCTACACCTTC. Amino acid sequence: CSSGTGVLRGYTF.

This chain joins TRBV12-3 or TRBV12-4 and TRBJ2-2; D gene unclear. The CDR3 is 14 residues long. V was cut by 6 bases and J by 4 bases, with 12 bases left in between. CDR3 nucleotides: TGTGCCAGCAGACAATCGTATGTCACCGGGGAGCTGTTTTTT. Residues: CASRQSYVTGELFF.

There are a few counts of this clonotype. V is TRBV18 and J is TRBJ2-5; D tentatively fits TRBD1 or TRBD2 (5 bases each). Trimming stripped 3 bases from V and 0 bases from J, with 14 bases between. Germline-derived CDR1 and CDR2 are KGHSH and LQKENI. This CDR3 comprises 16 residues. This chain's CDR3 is CASSPPRVTDQETQYF. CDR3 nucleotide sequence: TGTGCCAGCTCACCCCCGAGGGTGACAGACCAAGAGACCCAGTACTTC.

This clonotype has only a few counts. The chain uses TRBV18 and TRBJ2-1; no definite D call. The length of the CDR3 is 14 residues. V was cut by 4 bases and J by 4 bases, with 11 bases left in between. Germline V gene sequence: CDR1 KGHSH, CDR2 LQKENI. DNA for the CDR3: TGTGCCAGCTCACGAAGGACGGCTTACAATGAGCAGTTCTTC. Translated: CASSRRTAYNEQFF. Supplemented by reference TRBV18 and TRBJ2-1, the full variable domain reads NAGVMQNPRHLVRRRGQEARLRCSPMKGHSHVYWYRQLPEEGLKFMVYLQKENIIDESGMPKERFSAEFPKEGPSILRIQQVVRGDSAAYFCASSRRTAYNEQFFGPGTRLTVL.

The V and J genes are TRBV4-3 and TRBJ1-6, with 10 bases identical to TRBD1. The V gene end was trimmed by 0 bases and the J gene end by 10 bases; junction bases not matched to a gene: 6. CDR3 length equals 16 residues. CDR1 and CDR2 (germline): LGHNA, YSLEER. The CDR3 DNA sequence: TGCGCCAGCAGCCAAGAGGGGACAGGGGTTGGATCACCCCTCCACTTT. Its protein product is CASSQEGTGVGSPLHF.

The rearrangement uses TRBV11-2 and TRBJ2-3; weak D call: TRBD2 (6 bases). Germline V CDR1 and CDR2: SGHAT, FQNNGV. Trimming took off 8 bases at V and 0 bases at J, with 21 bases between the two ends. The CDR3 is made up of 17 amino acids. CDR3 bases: TGTGCCAGCCGCCGGGGAAGTGGCGGGGCTAGCACAGATACGCAGTATTTT. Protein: CASRRGSGGASTDTQYF.

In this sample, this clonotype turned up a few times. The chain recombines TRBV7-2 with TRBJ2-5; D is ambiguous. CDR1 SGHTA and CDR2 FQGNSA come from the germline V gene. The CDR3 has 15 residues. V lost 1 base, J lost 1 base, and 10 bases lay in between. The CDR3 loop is CASSLVGSAQETQYF. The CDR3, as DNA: TGTGCCAGCAGCTTAGTCGGGTCAGCCCAAGAGACCCAGTACTTC.

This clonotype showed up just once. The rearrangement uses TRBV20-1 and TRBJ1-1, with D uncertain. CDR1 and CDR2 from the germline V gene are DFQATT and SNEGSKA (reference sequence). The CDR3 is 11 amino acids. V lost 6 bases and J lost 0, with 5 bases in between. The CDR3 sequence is CSALLNTEAFF. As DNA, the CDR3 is TGCAGTGCCCTACTGAACACTGAAGCTTTCTTT.

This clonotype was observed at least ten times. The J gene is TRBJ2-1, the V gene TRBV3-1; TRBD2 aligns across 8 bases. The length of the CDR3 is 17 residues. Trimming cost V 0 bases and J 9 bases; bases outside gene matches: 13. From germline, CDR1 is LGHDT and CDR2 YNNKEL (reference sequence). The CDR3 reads CASSQESRGGAQVEQFF. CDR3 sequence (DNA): TGTGCCAGCAGCCAAGAGAGTCGGGGGGGCGCACAGGTTGAGCAGTTCTTC.

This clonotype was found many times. CDR3 bases: TGTGCCAGCAGTGAAGTGTCTAATTCACCCCTCCACTTT. Amino acids: CASSEVSNSPLHF. This chain joins TRBV2 and TRBJ1-6, with D hard to call. CDR3 length: 13 amino acids. The V and J ends lost 1 base and 6 bases respectively, with 4 bases between them. Germline assignment: CDR1 SNHLY and CDR2 FYNNEI.